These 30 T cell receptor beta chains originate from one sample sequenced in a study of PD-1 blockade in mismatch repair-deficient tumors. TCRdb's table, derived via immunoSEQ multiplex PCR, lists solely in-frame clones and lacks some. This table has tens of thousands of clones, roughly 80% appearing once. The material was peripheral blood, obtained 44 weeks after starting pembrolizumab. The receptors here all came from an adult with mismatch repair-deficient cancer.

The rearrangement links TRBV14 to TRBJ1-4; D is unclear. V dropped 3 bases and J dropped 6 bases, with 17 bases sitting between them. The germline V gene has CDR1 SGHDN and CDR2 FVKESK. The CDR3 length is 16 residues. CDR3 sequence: CASSQTYIRLDEKLFF. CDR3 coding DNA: TGTGCCAGCAGCCAGACCTACATAAGGTTGGATGAAAAACTGTTTTTT.

CDR3 bases: TGTGCCAGCAGCCAAGGGGGGGGCCCTGGGGCCAACGTCCTGACTTTC. It yields the protein CASSQGGGPGANVLTF. The V call is TRBV14, the J call TRBJ2-6, with D possibly TRBD2 on 7 matching bases. The CDR3 is 16 amino acids. Germline CDR1 reads SGHDN; CDR2 reads FVKESK. Between the trimmed V and J ends, which lost 1 base and 2 bases, there was a span of 9 bases. The full variable domain, in which reference TRBV14 and TRBJ2-6 provide the parts outside the CDR3, is EAGVTQFPSHSVIEKGQTVTLRCDPISGHDNLYWYRRVMGKEIKFLLHFVKESKQDESGMPNNRFLAERTGGTYSTLKVQPAELEDSGVYFCASSQGGGPGANVLTFGAGSRLTVL.

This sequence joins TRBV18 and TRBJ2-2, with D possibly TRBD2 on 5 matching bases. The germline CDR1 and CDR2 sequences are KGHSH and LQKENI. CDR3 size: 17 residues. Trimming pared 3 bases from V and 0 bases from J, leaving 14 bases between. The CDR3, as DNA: TGTGCCAGCTCACCTCGAGGAAGCGGAACGAACACCGGGGAGCTGTTTTTT. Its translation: CASSPRGSGTNTGELFF.

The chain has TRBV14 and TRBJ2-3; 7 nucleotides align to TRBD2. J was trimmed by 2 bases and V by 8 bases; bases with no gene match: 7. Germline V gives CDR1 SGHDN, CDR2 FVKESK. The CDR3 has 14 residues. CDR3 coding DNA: TGTGCCAGCCGGGGACTACGGTTCACAGATACGCAGTATTTT. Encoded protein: CASRGLRFTDTQYF.

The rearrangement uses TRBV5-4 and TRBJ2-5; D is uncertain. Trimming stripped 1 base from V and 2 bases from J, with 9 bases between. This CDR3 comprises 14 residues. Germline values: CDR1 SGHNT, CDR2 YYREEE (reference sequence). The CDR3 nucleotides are TGTGCCAGCAGCTTGCCTCAGTCTCAAGAGACCCAGTACTTC. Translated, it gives CASSLPQSQETQYF.

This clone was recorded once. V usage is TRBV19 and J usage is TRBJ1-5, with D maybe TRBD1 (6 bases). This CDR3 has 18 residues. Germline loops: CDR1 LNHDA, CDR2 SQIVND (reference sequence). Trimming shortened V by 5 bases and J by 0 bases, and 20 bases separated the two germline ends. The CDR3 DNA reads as TGTGCCAGTAGTCCCCCGGGAGGGGGGCGTGGTAGCAATCAGCCCCAGCATTTT. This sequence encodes CASSPPGGGRGSNQPQHF.

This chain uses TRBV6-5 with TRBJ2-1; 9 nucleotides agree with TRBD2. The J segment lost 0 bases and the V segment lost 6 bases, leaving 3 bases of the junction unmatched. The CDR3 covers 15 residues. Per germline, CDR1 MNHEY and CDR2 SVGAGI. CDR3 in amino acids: CASSLAGSSYNEQFF. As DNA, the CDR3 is TGTGCCAGCAGCCTAGCGGGAAGCTCCTACAATGAGCAGTTCTTC.

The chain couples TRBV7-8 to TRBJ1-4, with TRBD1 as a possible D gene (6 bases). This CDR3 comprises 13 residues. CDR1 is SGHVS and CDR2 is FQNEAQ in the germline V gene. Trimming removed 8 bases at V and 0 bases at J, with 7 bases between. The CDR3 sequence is CASGGSTNEKLFF. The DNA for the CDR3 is TGTGCCAGCGGGGGCTCAACTAATGAAAAACTGTTTTTT. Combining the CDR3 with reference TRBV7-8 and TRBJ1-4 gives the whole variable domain GAGVSQSPRYKVAKRGQDVALRCDPISGHVSLFWYQQALGQGPEFLTYFQNEAQLDKSGLPSDRFFAERPEGSVSTLKIQRTQQEDSAVYLCASGGSTNEKLFFGSGTQLSVL.

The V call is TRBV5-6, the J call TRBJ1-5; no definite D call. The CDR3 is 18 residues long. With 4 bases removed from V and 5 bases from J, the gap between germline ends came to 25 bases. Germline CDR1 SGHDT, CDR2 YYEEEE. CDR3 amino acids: CASSRRAPGHVNDQPQHF. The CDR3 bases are TGTGCCAGCAGCCGAAGGGCGCCAGGCCATGTAAACGATCAGCCCCAGCATTTT. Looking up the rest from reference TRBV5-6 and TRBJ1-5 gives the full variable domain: DAGVTQSPTHLIKTRGQQVTLRCSPKSGHDTVSWYQQALGQGPQFIFQYYEEEERQRGNFPDRFSGHQFPNYSSELNVNALLLGDSALYLCASSRRAPGHVNDQPQHFGDGTRLSIL.

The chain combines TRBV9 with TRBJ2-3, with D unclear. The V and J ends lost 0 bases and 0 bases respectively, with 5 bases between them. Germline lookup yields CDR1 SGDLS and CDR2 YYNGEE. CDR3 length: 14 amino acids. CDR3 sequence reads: CASSVGPSTDTQYF. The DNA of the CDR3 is TGTGCCAGCAGCGTAGGGCCTAGCACAGATACGCAGTATTTT.

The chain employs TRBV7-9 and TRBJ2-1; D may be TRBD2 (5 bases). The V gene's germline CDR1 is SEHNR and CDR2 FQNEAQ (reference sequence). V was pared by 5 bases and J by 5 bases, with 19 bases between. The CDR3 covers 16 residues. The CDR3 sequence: CASSPLGERINNEQFF. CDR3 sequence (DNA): TGTGCCAGCAGCCCCCTTGGGGAGCGGATAAACAATGAGCAGTTCTTC.

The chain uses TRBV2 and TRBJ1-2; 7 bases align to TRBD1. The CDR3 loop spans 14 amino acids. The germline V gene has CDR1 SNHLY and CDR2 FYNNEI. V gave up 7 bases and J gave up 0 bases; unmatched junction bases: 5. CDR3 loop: CASKRGQTNYGYTF. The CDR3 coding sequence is TGTGCCAGCAAGAGGGGACAGACTAACTATGGCTACACCTTC. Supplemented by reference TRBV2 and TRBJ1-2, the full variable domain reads EPEVTQTPSHQVTQMGQEVILRCVPISNHLYFYWYRQILGQKVEFLVSFYNNEISEKSEIFDDQFSVERPDGSNFTLKIRSTKLEDSAMYFCASKRGQTNYGYTFGSGTRLTVV.

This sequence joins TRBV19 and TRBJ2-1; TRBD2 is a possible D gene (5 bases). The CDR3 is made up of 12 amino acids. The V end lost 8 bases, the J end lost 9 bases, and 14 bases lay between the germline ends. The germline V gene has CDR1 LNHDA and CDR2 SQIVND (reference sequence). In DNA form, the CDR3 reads TGTGCCAGTTCGCTAAGAGGGCGTGAGCAGTTCTTC. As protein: CASSLRGREQFF.

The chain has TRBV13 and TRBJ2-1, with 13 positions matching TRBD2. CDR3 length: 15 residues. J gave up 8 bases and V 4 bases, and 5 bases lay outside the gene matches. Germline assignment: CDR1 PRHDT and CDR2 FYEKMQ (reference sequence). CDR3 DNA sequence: TGTGCCAGCAGCTCCGGGACTAGCGGGACGGATGAGCAGTTCTTC. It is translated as CASSSGTSGTDEQFF.

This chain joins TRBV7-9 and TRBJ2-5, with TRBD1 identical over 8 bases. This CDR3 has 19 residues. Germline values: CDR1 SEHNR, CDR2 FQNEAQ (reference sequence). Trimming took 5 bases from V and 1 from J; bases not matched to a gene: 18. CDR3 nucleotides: TGTGCCAGCAGCCAGATAGACAGGGGAAATTGGGGCCTCCAAGAGACCCAGTACTTC. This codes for CASSQIDRGNWGLQETQYF. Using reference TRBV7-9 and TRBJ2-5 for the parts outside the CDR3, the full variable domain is DTGVSQNPRHKITKRGQNVTFRCDPISEHNRLYWYRQTLGQGPEFLTYFQNEAQLEKSRLLSDRFSAERPKGSFSTLEIQRTEQGDSAMYLCASSQIDRGNWGLQETQYFGPGTRLLVL.

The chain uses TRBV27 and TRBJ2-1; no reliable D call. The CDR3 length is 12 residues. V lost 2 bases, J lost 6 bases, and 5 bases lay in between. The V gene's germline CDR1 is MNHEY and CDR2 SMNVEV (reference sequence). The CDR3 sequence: CASSLGSNEQFF. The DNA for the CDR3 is TGTGCCAGCAGTTTAGGAAGCAATGAGCAGTTCTTC.

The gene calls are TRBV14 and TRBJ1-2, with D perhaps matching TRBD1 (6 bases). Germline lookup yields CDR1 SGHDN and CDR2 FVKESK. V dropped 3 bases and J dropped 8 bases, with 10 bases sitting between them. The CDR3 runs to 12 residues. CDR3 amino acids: CASSQEQGGYTF. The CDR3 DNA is TGTGCCAGCAGCCAGGAACAGGGAGGCTACACCTTC.

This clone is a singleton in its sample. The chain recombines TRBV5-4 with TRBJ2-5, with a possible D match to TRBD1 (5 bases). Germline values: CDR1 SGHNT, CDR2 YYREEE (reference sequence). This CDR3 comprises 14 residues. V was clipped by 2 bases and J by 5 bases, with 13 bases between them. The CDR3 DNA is TGTGCCAGCAGCTTAATAGGGGTCGACGAGACCCAGTACTTC. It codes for CASSLIGVDETQYF.

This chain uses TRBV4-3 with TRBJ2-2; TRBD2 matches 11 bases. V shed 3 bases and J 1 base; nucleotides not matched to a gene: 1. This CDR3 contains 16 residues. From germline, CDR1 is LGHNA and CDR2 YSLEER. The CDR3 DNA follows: TGCGCCAGCAGCCAGGGGACTAGCGGGAACACCGGGGAGCTGTTTTTT. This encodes CASSQGTSGNTGELFF.

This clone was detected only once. The DNA for the CDR3 is TGCAGCGAGATGGATGACAAAAACATTCAGTACTTC. Encoded protein: CSEMDDKNIQYF. J is TRBJ2-4 and V is TRBV29-1, with D uncertain. CDR3 length equals 12 residues. Trimming took 7 bases from V and 3 from J, leaving 10 bases between them. CDR1 SQVTM and CDR2 ANQGSEA come from the germline V gene.

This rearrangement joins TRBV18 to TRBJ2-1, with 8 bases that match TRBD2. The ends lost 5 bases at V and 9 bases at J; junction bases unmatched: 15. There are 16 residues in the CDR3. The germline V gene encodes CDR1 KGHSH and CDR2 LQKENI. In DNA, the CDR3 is TGTGCCAGCTCATCAACGGGAGGGGCCGAGGGGCGTGAGCAGTTCTTC. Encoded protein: CASSSTGGAEGREQFF.

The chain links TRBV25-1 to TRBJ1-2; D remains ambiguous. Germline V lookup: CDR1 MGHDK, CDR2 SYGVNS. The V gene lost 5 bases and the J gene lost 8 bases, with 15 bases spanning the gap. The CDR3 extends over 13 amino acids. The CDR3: CASSSGRGRGYTF. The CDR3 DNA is TGTGCCAGCAGTTCCGGGAGAGGGCGCGGCTACACCTTC.

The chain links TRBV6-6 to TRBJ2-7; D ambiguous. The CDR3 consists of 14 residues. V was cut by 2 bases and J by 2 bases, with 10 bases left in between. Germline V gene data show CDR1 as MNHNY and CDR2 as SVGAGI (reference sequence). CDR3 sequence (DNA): TGTGCCAGCAGTTACCCAGCCTCGCCCTACGAGCAGTACTTC. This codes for CASSYPASPYEQYF.

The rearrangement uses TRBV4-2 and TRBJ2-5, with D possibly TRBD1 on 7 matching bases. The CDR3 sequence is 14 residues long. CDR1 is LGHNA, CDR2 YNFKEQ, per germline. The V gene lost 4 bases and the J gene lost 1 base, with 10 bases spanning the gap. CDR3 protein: CASSPGGSQETQYF. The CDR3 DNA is TGTGCCAGCAGCCCAGGGGGGTCCCAAGAGACCCAGTACTTC.

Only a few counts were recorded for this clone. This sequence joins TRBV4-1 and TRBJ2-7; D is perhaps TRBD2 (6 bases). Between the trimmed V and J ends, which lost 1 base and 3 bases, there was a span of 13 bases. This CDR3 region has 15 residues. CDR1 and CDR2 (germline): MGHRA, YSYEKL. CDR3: CASSQGRDGSYEQYF. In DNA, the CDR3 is TGCGCCAGCAGCCAAGGAAGGGACGGGAGCTACGAGCAGTACTTC.

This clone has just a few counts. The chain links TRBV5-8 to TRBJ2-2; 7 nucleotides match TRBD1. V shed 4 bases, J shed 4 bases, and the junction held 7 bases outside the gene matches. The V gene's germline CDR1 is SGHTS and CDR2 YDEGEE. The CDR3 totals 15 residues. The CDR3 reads CASSLQGLITGELFF. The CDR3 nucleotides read TGTGCCAGCAGCCTACAGGGGTTGATCACCGGGGAGCTGTTTTTT. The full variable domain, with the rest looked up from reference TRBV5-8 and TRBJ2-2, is EAGVTQSPTHLIKTRGQQATLRCSPISGHTSVYWYQQALGLGLQFLLWYDEGEERNRGNFPPRFSGRQFPNYSSELNVNALELEDSALYLCASSLQGLITGELFFGEGSRLTVL.

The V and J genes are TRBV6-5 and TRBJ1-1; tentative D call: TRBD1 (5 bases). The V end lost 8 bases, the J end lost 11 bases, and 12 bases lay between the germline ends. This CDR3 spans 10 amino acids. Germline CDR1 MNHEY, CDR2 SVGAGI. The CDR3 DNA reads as TGTGCCAGCGCGAGCAGGGAGGCTTTCTTT. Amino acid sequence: CASASREAFF.

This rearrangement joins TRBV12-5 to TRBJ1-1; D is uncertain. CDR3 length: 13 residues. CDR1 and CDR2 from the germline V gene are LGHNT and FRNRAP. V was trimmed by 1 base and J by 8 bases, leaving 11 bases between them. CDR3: CASGLARGLEAFF. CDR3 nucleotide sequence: TGTGCTAGTGGTTTGGCCCGAGGGCTGGAAGCTTTCTTT.

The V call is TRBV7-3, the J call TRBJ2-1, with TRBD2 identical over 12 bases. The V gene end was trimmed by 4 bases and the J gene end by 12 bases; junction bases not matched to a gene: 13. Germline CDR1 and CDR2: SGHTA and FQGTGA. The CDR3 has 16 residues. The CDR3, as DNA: TGTGCCAGCAGCTATCAGGCGACTAGCGGGGGAAATACGCAGTTCTTC. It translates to CASSYQATSGGNTQFF.

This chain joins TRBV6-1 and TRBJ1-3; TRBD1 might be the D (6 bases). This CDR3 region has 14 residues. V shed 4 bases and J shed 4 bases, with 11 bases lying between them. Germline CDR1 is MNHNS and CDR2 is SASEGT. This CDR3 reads CASSATGNGNTIYF. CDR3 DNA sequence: TGTGCCAGCAGTGCTACAGGGAACGGAAACACCATATATTTT.